This T cell receptor (beta chain) was documented in a study of shared T cell receptors in the human thymus. Sequencing used immunoSEQ multiplex PCR; TCRdb keeps in-frame clones, though not all of them. The sample includes around 340,000 clones, roughly 94% of them seen just once. Germline V gives CDR1 SGHVS, CDR2 FQNEAQ. The V segment lost 4 bases and the J segment 6 bases; nucleotides outside the gene matches: 12. This CDR3 has 15 residues. The sequence came from a human donor. Sequencing input: thymocytes. This sequence joins TRBV7-8 and TRBJ2-7, with TRBD1 identical over 7 bases. The CDR3 here is CASSSYGQGDGEQYF. The CDR3 bases are TGTGCCAGCAGCTCCTACGGGCAGGGGGATGGCGAGCAGTACTTC.